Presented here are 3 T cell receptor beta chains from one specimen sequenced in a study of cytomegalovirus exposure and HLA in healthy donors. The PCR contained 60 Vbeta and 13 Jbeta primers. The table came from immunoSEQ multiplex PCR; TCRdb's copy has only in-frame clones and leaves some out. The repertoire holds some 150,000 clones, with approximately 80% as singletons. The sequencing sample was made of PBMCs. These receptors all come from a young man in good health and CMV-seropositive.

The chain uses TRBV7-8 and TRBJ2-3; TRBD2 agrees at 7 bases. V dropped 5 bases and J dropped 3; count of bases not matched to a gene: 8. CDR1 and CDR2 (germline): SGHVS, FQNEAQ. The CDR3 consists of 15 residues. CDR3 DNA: TGTGCCAGCAGCCCGGGGGGTAGCGGGACAGATACGCAGTATTTT. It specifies CASSPGGSGTDTQYF.

The CDR3, as DNA: TGTGCCAGCAGACCACAGGTGGACCATTATAATTCACCCCTCCACTTT. Amino acids: CASRPQVDHYNSPLHF. This chain links TRBV6-6 with TRBJ1-6; TRBD1 is a possible D gene (5 bases). V gave up 6 bases and J gave up 4 bases, with 16 bases separating them. The CDR3 totals 16 residues. The V gene's germline CDR1 is MNHNY and CDR2 SVGAGI (reference sequence).

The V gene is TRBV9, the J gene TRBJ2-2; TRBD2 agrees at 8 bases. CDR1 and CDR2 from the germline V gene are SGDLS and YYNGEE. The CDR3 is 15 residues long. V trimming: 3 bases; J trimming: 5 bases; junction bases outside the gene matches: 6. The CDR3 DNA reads TGTGCCAGCAGCGGACGGGGGGGCTGGACCGGGGAGCTGTTTTTT. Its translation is CASSGRGGWTGELFF.